A selection of T cell receptor beta chains follows, all from one sample in a study of blood T cell repertoires in COVID-19. TCRdb's table, derived via immunoSEQ multiplex PCR, lists solely in-frame clones and lacks some. The table lists 210,000 or so clones, around 88% of them singletons. The sample comprised peripheral blood. The receptors here all came from a man between 18 and 29 years old with active or convalescent COVID-19. The CDR3 runs from the conserved cysteine through the conserved F or W. The D gene is left open where the match is weak. Expanded clones are given a class, and other clones once, few, many or no size at all.

j_call: TRBJ1-2; d_call: -; v_call: TRBV5-5; cdr3_length: 17; clone_size: -; cdr3_aa: CASSLFGVRQGTYGYTF; cdr3_nt: TGTGCCAGCAGCTTGTTTGGGGTTCGGCAGGGAACCTATGGCTACACCTTC
j_call: TRBJ1-1; d_call: -; v_call: TRBV3-1/TRBV3-2; cdr3_length: 14; clone_size: -; cdr3_aa: CASSQVDGGTEAFF; cdr3_nt: TGTGCCAGCAGCCAAGTCGACGGGGGCACTGAAGCTTTCTTT
j_call: TRBJ2-2; d_call: TRBD1; v_call: TRBV19; cdr3_length: 16; clone_size: -; cdr3_aa: CASSMSGQRLTGELFF; cdr3_nt: TGTGCCAGTAGTATGTCGGGACAGAGGCTGACCGGGGAGCTGTTTTTT
j_call: TRBJ1-4; d_call: TRBD1; v_call: TRBV7-9; cdr3_length: 14; clone_size: -; cdr3_aa: CASRVGQGDEKLFF; cdr3_nt: TGTGCCAGCAGAGTGGGACAGGGAGATGAAAAACTGTTTTTT
j_call: TRBJ1-3; d_call: TRBD1; v_call: TRBV30; cdr3_length: 19; clone_size: once; cdr3_aa: CAWSVGQGPAMISGNTIYF; cdr3_nt: TGTGCCTGGAGTGTCGGACAGGGACCCGCAATGATCTCTGGAAACACCATATATTTT
j_call: TRBJ2-1; d_call: TRBD2; v_call: TRBV28; cdr3_length: 16; clone_size: -; cdr3_aa: CASSPPSGSSYNEQFF; cdr3_nt: TGTGCCAGCAGTCCCCCAAGCGGGAGCTCCTACAATGAGCAGTTCTTC
j_call: TRBJ1-1; d_call: -; v_call: TRBV28; cdr3_length: 12; clone_size: -; cdr3_aa: CASTTGDTEAFF; cdr3_nt: TGTGCCAGCACCACGGGGGACACTGAAGCTTTCTTT
j_call: TRBJ2-1; d_call: TRBD1; v_call: TRBV5-4; cdr3_length: 14; clone_size: -; cdr3_aa: CASSWGQGGGEQFF; cdr3_nt: TGTGCCAGCAGCTGGGGACAGGGAGGAGGCGAGCAGTTCTTC
j_call: TRBJ1-2; d_call: -; v_call: TRBV6-6; cdr3_length: 15; clone_size: few; cdr3_aa: CASSYSVTQSYGYTF; cdr3_nt: TGTGCCAGCAGTTACTCTGTTACTCAATCTTATGGCTACACCTTC
j_call: TRBJ1-1; d_call: -; v_call: TRBV5-1; cdr3_length: 15; clone_size: -; cdr3_aa: CASSHDTTGGTEAFF; cdr3_nt: TGCGCCAGCAGTCACGATACCACCGGAGGGACTGAAGCTTTCTTT
j_call: TRBJ2-7; d_call: -; v_call: TRBV19; cdr3_length: 13; clone_size: -; cdr3_aa: CASSIGNSYERYF; cdr3_nt: TGTGCCAGTAGTATCGGAAACTCCTACGAGCGCTACTTC
j_call: TRBJ2-1; d_call: TRBD2; v_call: TRBV19; cdr3_length: 15; clone_size: -; cdr3_aa: CASRGGLAGAAEQFF; cdr3_nt: TGTGCCAGTAGGGGGGGACTAGCGGGAGCTGCTGAGCAGTTCTTC
j_call: TRBJ2-2; d_call: TRBD2; v_call: TRBV10-2; cdr3_length: 14; clone_size: -; cdr3_aa: CASSASGRTGELFF; cdr3_nt: TGCGCCAGCAGTGCCAGCGGGAGAACCGGGGAGCTGTTTTTT
j_call: TRBJ2-2; d_call: -; v_call: TRBV28; cdr3_length: 14; clone_size: few; cdr3_aa: CASSWGLDTGELFF; cdr3_nt: TGTGCCAGCAGTTGGGGGCTTGACACCGGGGAGCTGTTTTTT
j_call: TRBJ2-5; d_call: -; v_call: TRBV4-1; cdr3_length: 16; clone_size: -; cdr3_aa: CASSQVLETGQETQYF; cdr3_nt: TGCGCCAGCAGCCAAGTTTTGGAGACAGGACAAGAGACCCAGTACTTC
j_call: TRBJ2-3; d_call: TRBD1; v_call: TRBV27; cdr3_length: 14; clone_size: -; cdr3_aa: CASSFGQGTDTQYF; cdr3_nt: TGTGCCAGCAGTTTCGGACAGGGAACAGATACGCAGTATTTT
j_call: TRBJ2-7; d_call: -; v_call: TRBV27; cdr3_length: 12; clone_size: once; cdr3_aa: CASSSLTYEQYF; cdr3_nt: TGTGCCAGCAGTTCGCTAACCTACGAGCAGTACTTC
j_call: TRBJ2-1; d_call: TRBD1; v_call: TRBV15; cdr3_length: 20; clone_size: -; cdr3_aa: CATSREWKVTEPPGQDEQFF; cdr3_nt: TGTGCCACCAGCAGAGAATGGAAGGTGACGGAGCCCCCGGGACAGGATGAGCAGTTCTTC
j_call: TRBJ2-1; d_call: -; v_call: TRBV9; cdr3_length: 16; clone_size: -; cdr3_aa: CASSVKRTDSYNEQFF; cdr3_nt: TGTGCCAGCAGCGTCAAAAGGACAGATTCCTACAATGAGCAGTTCTTC
j_call: TRBJ2-3; d_call: TRBD2; v_call: TRBV28; cdr3_length: 19; clone_size: -; cdr3_aa: CASSSFRRGLARLGDTQYF; cdr3_nt: TGTGCCAGCAGTTCCTTTAGGCGGGGACTAGCGAGGTTGGGAGATACGCAGTATTTT
j_call: TRBJ1-5; d_call: TRBD1; v_call: TRBV19; cdr3_length: 14; clone_size: -; cdr3_aa: CASSRRGQAQPQHF; cdr3_nt: TGTGCCAGTAGTCGCAGGGGGCAGGCTCAGCCCCAGCATTTT
j_call: TRBJ1-5; d_call: -; v_call: TRBV27; cdr3_length: 15; clone_size: -; cdr3_aa: CASSSWGDEYQPQHF; cdr3_nt: TGTGCCAGCAGCTCATGGGGGGATGAGTATCAGCCCCAGCATTTT
j_call: TRBJ2-2; d_call: TRBD1; v_call: TRBV28; cdr3_length: 19; clone_size: -; cdr3_aa: CASSLWSLKGTGSTGELFF; cdr3_nt: TGTGCCAGCAGTTTATGGTCTTTAAAGGGGACAGGGTCGACCGGGGAGCTGTTTTTT
j_call: TRBJ2-7; d_call: TRBD1; v_call: TRBV5-1; cdr3_length: 17; clone_size: -; cdr3_aa: CASSLVGLDRAPYEQYF; cdr3_nt: TGCGCCAGCAGCTTGGTGGGGTTGGACAGGGCCCCCTACGAGCAGTACTTC
j_call: TRBJ2-1; d_call: TRBD2; v_call: TRBV19; cdr3_length: 14; clone_size: -; cdr3_aa: CASTGLAGSHEQFF; cdr3_nt: TGTGCCAGTACCGGACTAGCGGGATCCCATGAGCAGTTCTTC
j_call: TRBJ2-4; d_call: -; v_call: TRBV6-5; cdr3_length: 15; clone_size: -; cdr3_aa: CASSTRGTAKNIQYF; cdr3_nt: TGTGCCAGCAGTACGCGCGGGACGGCCAAAAACATTCAGTACTTC
j_call: TRBJ1-4; d_call: -; v_call: TRBV19; cdr3_length: 17; clone_size: -; cdr3_aa: CASSIRTVVATNEKLFF; cdr3_nt: TGTGCCAGTAGTATACGGACAGTAGTTGCAACTAATGAAAAACTGTTTTTT